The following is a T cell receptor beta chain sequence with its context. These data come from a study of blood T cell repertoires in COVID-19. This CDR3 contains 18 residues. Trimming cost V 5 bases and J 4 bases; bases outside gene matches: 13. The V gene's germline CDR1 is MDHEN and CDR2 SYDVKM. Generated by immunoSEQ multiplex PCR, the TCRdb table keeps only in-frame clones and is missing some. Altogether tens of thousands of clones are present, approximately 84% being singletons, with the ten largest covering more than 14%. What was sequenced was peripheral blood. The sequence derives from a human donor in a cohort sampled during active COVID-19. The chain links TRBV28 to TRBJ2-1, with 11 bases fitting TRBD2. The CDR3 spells CASSPARGLAAMYNEQFF. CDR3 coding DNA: TGTGCCAGCAGTCCCGCAAGGGGACTAGCGGCAATGTACAATGAGCAGTTCTTC.